This record concerns one T cell receptor (beta chain) sequence. The data stem from a study of blood T cell repertoires in COVID-19. Study-wide background: Sites in the United States, Italy and Spain provided acute and convalescent COVID-19 samples. PBMCs, B-cell-depleted T cells, or T cells provided the cDNA or gDNA that made up the material.

Authors' processing steps: Amplification from reference gene primers served as the basis for estimated nucleated cell counts. TCRdb keeps only in-frame clones here, not all; method: immunoSEQ multiplex PCR. Clonal size and the V and J genes are those of that table, whereas D and trimming came from the DNA. Of 50,000 to 65,000 clones in the sample, less than 90% were seen once. What was sequenced was peripheral blood. The sequence derives from a man between 60 and 75 years old with acute or convalescent COVID-19.

CDR3 amino acids: CASSFSAGSYGYTF. In DNA, the CDR3 is TGTGCCAGCAGCTTTTCAGCGGGGAGCTATGGCTACACCTTC. V is TRBV7-9 and J is TRBJ1-2; D is unresolved. Germline V CDR1 and CDR2: SEHNR, FQNEAQ (reference sequence). This CDR3 spans 14 amino acids. V gave up 3 bases and J gave up 4 bases, with 12 bases separating them.